Listed below are T cell receptor beta chains from one sample, sequenced in a study of blood T cell repertoires in COVID-19. Assay used: immunoSEQ multiplex PCR; TCRdb lists only in-frame clones, some missing. The sample consists of fewer than 400,000 clones, about 88% of them appearing once. Sequences were obtained from peripheral blood. The source is a human donor in a cohort sampled during active COVID-19. Both conserved end residues are part of each CDR3. Clone sizes are given selectively: once, few, many, or a class where the clone is expanded.

CDR3 | V | size
CASSGQSNQPQHF | TRBV27 | NA
CASSLGTSGRKNEQYF | TRBV3-1/TRBV3-2 | NA
CASSILGAPPSTDTQYF | TRBV19 | NA
CASSPEGWDKLFF | TRBV19 | once
CASSPAVNTEAFF | TRBV12-3/TRBV12-4 | NA
CATSREGTGVNKAFF | TRBV15 | NA
CASSQTGDTEAFF | TRBV7-9 | NA
CASSPASGTTSTDTQYF | TRBV18 | once
CASSSPSDGDSYEQYF | TRBV7-9 | NA
CASSVAPTSGYYNEQFF | TRBV9 | NA
CASSLEPQTTPSFF | TRBV7-3 | NA
CASSSGQGREAFF | TRBV12-3/TRBV12-4 | NA
CATSDFGRQGADTGELFF | TRBV24-1 | NA
CASSEIGWFEQYF | TRBV6-1 | once
CASSLAPWQGATNEKLFF | TRBV5-1 | NA
CATSAGTYGYTF | TRBV24-1 | few
CATSPGFDTEAFF | TRBV15 | NA
CASSFTDPRAYNSPLHF | TRBV27 | few
CAWSVRVGQSYEQYF | TRBV30 | once
CASRGGGRYGYTF | TRBV27 | NA
CASSLGLAADTQYF | TRBV5-1 | NA
CASSPIVVSGTLEYNEQFF | TRBV27 | NA
CASRRSGSGTGELFF | TRBV3-1/TRBV3-2 | NA
CASSLLPTSYEQYF | TRBV5-1 | NA
CASSDRQGLFYGYTF | TRBV25-1 | NA
CASSLSGRAGDTQYF | TRBV7-7 | NA
CASSSAFGGDSPLHF | TRBV5-1 | once
CASSKYRANTEAFF | TRBV21-1 | NA
CATQGDNYGYTF | TRBV28 | once
CASSLNREGETQYF | TRBV28 | NA
CASSGQGGVPVVFF | TRBV7-3 | NA